This T cell receptor beta chain was recorded in a study of blood T cell repertoires in COVID-19. About the study: PBMCs, B-cell-depleted T cells, or T cells were the source of the cDNA or gDNA that made up the material.

The age range of participants was about 18 to 100 years, with residence in around 22 US areas. Per the germline V gene, CDR1 is SGHNT and CDR2 is YYREEE (reference sequence). With 7 bases removed from V and 8 bases from J, the gap between germline ends came to 13 bases. The CDR3 sequence is 12 residues long. In the authors' workflow: Using reference gene primer amplification, nucleated cell counts were estimated. Libraries were prepared by immunoSEQ multiplex PCR; TCRdb keeps only in-frame clonotypes and omits some of them. V and J calls and clone size are given by that table; D and trimming were obtained from the DNA. The sample carries about 400,000 clones, around 90% recorded once.

This receptor was taken from a woman aged 40 to 50 with acute COVID-19. The sample comprised PBMCs or T cells enriched from blood (not recorded which). This rearrangement joins TRBV5-4 to TRBJ2-1, with D maybe TRBD2 (6 bases). CDR3 loop: CASAKPGDEQFF. CDR3 nucleotides: TGTGCCAGCGCCAAACCGGGGGATGAGCAGTTCTTC. Full variable domain (missing parts from reference TRBV5-4 and TRBJ2-1): ETGVTQSPTHLIKTRGQQVTLRCSSQSGHNTVSWYQQALGQGPQFIFQYYREEENGRGNFPPRFSGLQFPNYSSELNVNALELDDSALYLCASAKPGDEQFFGPGTRLTVL.